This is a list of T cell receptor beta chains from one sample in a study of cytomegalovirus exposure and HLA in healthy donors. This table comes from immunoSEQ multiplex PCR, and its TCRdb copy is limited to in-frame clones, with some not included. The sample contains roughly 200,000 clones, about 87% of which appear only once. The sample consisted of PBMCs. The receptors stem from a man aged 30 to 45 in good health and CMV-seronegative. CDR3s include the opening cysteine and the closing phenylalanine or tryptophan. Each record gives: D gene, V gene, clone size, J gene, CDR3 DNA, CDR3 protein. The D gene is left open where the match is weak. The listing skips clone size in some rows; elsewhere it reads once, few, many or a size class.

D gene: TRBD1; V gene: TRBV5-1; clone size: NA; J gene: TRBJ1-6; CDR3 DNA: TGCGCCAGGGACGAACCGGGACAGGGGATATCACCCCTCCACTTT; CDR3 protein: CARDEPGQGISPLHF
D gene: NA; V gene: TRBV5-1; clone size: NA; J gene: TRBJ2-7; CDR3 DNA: TGCGCCAGCAGCTTGGACGACACCTCCTACGAGCAGTACTTC; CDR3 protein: CASSLDDTSYEQYF
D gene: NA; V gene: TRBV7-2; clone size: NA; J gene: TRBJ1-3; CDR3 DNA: TGTGCCAGCAGCTTAGACTACATCAGCTCTGGAAACACCATATATTTT; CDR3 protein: CASSLDYISSGNTIYF
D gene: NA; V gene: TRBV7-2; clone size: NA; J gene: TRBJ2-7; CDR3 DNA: TGTGCCAGCAGCTTAGGGGGCTGGTACGAGCAGTACTTC; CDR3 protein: CASSLGGWYEQYF
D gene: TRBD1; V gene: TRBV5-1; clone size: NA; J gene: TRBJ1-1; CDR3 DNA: TGCGCCAGCAGCTTGGTATCCGACAGGGGCACTGAAGCTTTCTTT; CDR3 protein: CASSLVSDRGTEAFF
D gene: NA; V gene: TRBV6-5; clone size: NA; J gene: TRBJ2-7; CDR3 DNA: TGTGCCAGCAGTTTGCTCCTCGGGGGCTACGAGCAGTACTTC; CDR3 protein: CASSLLLGGYEQYF
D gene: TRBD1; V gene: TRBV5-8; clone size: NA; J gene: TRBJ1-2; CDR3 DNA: TGTGCCAGCAGAGGACGGGACAGGGGAGTATTTAACACCTTC; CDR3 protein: CASRGRDRGVFNTF
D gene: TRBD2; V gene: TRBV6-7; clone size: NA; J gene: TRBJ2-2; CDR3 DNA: TGTGCCAGTCCGACTAGCGTTAAGGCCGGGGAGCTGTTTTTT; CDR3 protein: CASPTSVKAGELFF
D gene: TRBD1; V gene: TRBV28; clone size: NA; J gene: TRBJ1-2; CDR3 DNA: TGTGCCAGCAGCCGTTCCGGGACAGGGTATGGCTACACCTTC; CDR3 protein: CASSRSGTGYGYTF
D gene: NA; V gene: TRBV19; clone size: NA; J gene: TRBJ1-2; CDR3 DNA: TGTGCCAGTAGGATTACAGGGCGCGGTGGCTACACCTTC; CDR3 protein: CASRITGRGGYTF
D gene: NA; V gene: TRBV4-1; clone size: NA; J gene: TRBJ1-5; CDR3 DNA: TGCGCCAGCAGCCAATCGCAAGGCAGGGTACTGAGCGATCAGCCCCAGCATTTT; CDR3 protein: CASSQSQGRVLSDQPQHF
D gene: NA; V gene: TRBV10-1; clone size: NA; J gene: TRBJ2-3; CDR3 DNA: TGCGCCAGCCCGGTTAATGAGACAGTGCTATATACGCAGTATTTT; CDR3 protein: CASPVNETVLYTQYF
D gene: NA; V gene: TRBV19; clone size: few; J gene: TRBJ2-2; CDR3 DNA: TGTGCCAGTAGCGGGACTCCGAAGGGGGAGCTGTTTTTT; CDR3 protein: CASSGTPKGELFF
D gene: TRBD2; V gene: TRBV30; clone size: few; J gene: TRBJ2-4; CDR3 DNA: TGTGCCTGGAGGGTAGCTAGCGGGAGTGCCAAAAACATTCAGTACTTC; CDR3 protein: CAWRVASGSAKNIQYF
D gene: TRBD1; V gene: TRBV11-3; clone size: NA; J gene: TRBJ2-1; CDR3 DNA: TGTGCCAGCAGCCGCGGACAGGAGACAGGGGAGCAGTTCTTC; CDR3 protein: CASSRGQETGEQFF
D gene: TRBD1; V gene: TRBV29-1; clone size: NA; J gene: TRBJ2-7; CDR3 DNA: TGCAGCGTTGTTGACAGGGGGTCCGAGCAGTACTTC; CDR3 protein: CSVVDRGSEQYF
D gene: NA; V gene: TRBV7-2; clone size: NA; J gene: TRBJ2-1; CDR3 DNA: TGTGCCAGCACCCCTGGGGCCTCCTACAATGAGCAGTTCTTC; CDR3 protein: CASTPGASYNEQFF
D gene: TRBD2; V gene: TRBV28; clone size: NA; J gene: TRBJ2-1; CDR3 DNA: TGTGCCAGCAGAAGCGGGGGGACAATAACATACAATGAGCAGTTCTTC; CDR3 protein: CASRSGGTITYNEQFF
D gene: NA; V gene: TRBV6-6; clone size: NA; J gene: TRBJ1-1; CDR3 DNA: TGTGCCAGCAGTCCGAGGGACAAACAGGGCACTGAAGCTTTCTTT; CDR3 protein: CASSPRDKQGTEAFF
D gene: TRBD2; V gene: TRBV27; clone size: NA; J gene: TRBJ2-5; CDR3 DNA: TGTGCCAGCAATGCGGGCACACCGGGACTAGCGGGAGGGCAAGAGACCCAGTACTTC; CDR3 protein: CASNAGTPGLAGGQETQYF
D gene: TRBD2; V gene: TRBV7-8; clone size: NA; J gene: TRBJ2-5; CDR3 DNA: TGTGCCAGCAGCTTAGAGCGGGGGCCGGAGACCCAGTACTTC; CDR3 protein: CASSLERGPETQYF
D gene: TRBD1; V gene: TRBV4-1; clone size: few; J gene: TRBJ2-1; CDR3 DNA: TGCGCCAGCAGCCAAGATGAGGGACAGGCGGAGTTCTTC; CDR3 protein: CASSQDEGQAEFF
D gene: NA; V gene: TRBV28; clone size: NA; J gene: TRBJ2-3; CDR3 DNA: TGTGCCACCATACAGGGCGTCACAGATACGCAGTATTTT; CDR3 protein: CATIQGVTDTQYF
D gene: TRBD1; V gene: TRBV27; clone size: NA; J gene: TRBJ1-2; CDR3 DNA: TGTGCCAGCAGTCTCTCGGGACAGGGCTATGGCTACACCTTC; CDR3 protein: CASSLSGQGYGYTF
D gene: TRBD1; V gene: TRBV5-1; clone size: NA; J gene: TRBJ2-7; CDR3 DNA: TGCGCCAGCAGCTTGGGGGCACAGGGGGGAGGTTCCTACGAGCAGTACTTC; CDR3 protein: CASSLGAQGGGSYEQYF
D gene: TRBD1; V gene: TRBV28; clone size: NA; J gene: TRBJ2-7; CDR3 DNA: TGTGCCAGCAGTTTAGCCGGACGACAGGGGAGCGAGCAGTACTTC; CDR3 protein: CASSLAGRQGSEQYF
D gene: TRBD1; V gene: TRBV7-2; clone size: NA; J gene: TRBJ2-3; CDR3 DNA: TGTGCCACCACGGACAGGGACCCGCGGGTTACGCAGTATTTT; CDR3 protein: CATTDRDPRVTQYF
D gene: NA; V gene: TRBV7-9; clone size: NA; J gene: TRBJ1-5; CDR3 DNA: TGTGCCAGCAGCTTAGATTCTTGGACAGACAATCAGCCCCAGCATTTT; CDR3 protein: CASSLDSWTDNQPQHF
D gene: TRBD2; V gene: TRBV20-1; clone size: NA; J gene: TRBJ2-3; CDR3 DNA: TGCAGTGCCGGGGGGACAGATACGCAGTATTTT; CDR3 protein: CSAGGTDTQYF
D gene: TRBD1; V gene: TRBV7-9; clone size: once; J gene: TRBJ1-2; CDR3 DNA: TGTGCCAGCAGAAATTCAGGGGGCTTTGGCTATGGCTACACCTTC; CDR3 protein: CASRNSGGFGYGYTF
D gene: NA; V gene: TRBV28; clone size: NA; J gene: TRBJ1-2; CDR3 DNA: TGTGCCAGCCGAGGAATTGGGGCTAAAAACAACTACACCTTC; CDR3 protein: CASRGIGAKNNYTF
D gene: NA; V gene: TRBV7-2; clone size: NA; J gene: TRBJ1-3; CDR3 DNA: TGTGCCAGCAGCTTATTAGGGGTCTCTGGAAACACCATATATTTT; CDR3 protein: CASSLLGVSGNTIYF
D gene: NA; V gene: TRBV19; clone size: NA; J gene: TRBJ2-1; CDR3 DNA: TGTGCCAGTAGTATAGTTGGGGGCGCTCCCAATGAGCAGTTCTTC; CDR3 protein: CASSIVGGAPNEQFF
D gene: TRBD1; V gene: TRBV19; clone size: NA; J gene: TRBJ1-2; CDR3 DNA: TGTGCCAGTAGTAGTCCCGGACAGGGGGGCTATGGCTACACCTTC; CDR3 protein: CASSSPGQGGYGYTF
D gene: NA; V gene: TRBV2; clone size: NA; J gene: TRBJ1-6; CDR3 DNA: TGTGCCAGCAGTGAGCAGGGGTCAAGTTCACCCCTCCACTTT; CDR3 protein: CASSEQGSSSPLHF
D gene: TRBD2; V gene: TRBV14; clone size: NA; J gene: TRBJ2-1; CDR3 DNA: TGTGCCAGCAGCCAAACTGGCCGGACTGCTAGCGGGACCTACAATGAGCAGTTCTTC; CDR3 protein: CASSQTGRTASGTYNEQFF
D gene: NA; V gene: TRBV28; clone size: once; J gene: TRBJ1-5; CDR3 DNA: TGTGCCAGCAGTCCTCGGGAATTAATATTAGATCAGCCCCAGCATTTT; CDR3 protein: CASSPRELILDQPQHF
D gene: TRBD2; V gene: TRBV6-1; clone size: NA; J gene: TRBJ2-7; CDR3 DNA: TGTGCCACCCGGACTAGCGGCGCCTACGAGCAGTACTTC; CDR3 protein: CATRTSGAYEQYF
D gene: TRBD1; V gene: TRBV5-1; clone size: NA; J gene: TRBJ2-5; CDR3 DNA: TGCGCCAGCAGACAAGGACAGGGCGAAGAGACCCAGTACTTC; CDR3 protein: CASRQGQGEETQYF
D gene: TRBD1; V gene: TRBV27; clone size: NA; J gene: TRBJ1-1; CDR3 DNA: TGTGCCAGCAGTTTAACCTCGGGACAGTTTGAAGCTTTCTTT; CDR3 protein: CASSLTSGQFEAFF
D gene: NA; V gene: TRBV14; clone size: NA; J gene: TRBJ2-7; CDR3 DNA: TGTGCCAGCAGCCAAGGGCGGGACGGTTCCTACGAGCAGTACTTC; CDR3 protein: CASSQGRDGSYEQYF
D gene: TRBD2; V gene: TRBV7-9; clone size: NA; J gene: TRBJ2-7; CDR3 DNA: TGTGCCAGCACGGGGGGGGCAAGGGAGCAGTACTTC; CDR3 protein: CASTGGAREQYF
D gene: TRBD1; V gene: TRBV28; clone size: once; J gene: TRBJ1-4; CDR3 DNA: TGTGCCAGCAGTTTAGAGGGGACAGCTGATGAAAAACTGTTTTTT; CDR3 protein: CASSLEGTADEKLFF
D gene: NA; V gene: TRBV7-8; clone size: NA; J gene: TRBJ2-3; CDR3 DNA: TGTGCCAGCAGCCCAGGCGGGGCAGATACGCAGTATTTT; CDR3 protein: CASSPGGADTQYF
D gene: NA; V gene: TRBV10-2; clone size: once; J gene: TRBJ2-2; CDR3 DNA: TGCGCCAGCAGTGAGTCGTTACAGGGTCTCCGCGAGCTGTTTTTT; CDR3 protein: CASSESLQGLRELFF
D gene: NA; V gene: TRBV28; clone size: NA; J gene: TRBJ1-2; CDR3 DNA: TGTGCCAGCAGTTTACTAGGAGATGGCTACACCTTC; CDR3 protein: CASSLLGDGYTF
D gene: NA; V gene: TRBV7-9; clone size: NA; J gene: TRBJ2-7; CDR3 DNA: TGTGCCAGCAGCTCAAACGAGCAGTACTTC; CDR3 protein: CASSSNEQYF
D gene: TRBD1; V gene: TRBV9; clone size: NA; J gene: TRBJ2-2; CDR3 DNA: TGTGCCAGCAGCGTGCCGGGACAGGGGGCCACCGGGGAGCTGTTTTTT; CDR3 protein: CASSVPGQGATGELFF
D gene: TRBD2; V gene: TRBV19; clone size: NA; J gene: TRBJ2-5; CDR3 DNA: TGTGCCAGTAGTCCGGGACTAGCGGGGAGGCAAGAGACCCAGTACTTC; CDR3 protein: CASSPGLAGRQETQYF
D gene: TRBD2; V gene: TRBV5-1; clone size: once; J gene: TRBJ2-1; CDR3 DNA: TGCGCCAGCAGCTTGGCCCCTAGCGGGAGAGAGCAGTTCTTC; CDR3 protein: CASSLAPSGREQFF
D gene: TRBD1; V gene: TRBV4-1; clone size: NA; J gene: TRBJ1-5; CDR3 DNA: TGCGCCAGCAGCCAAAGTAGGGACAGGGTTCATCAGCCCCAGCATTTT; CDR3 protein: CASSQSRDRVHQPQHF
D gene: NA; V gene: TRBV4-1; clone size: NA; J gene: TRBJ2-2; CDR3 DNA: TGCGCCAGCAGCCCCGAAGAGACAGGCCGCAACACCGGGGAGCTGTTTTTT; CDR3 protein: CASSPEETGRNTGELFF
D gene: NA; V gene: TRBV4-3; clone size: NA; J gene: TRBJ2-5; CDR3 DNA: TGCGCCAGCAGCCAAGCTGGGGGGGCGGGGGAGACCCAGTACTTC; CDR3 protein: CASSQAGGAGETQYF
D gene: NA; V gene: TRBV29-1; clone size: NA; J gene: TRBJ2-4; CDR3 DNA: TGCAGCGTTGAAATACAGGGAAACATTCAGTACTTC; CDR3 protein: CSVEIQGNIQYF